This TCR beta chain was captured in a study of T cell responses to AZD1222 COVID-19 vaccine. Sequencing was performed with immunoSEQ multiplex PCR; in TCRdb, only in-frame clones are kept and a portion is missing. The sample lists more than 100,000 clones, about 90% occurring once. This clone was seen a single time. The CDR3 length is 12 residues. V lost 9 bases, J lost 6 bases, and 14 bases lay in between. Per germline, CDR1 LNHDA and CDR2 SQIVND (reference sequence). This chain joins TRBV19 and TRBJ1-1, with D tentatively TRBD1 (5 bases). This TCR came from an adult in good health. Material: peripheral blood, obtained on day 0 of AZD1222 vaccination. As DNA, the CDR3 is TGTGCCAGCCGGGACGGGCAGGCTGAAGCTTTCTTT. Amino acids: CASRDGQAEAFF. Full variable domain (rest looked up from reference TRBV19 and TRBJ1-1): DGGITQSPKYLFRKEGQNVTLSCEQNLNHDAMYWYRQDPGQGLRLIYYSQIVNDFQKGDIAEGYSVSREKKESFPLTVTSAQKNPTAFYLCASRDGQAEAFFGQGTRLTVV.